The clone carrying this TCR beta chain was observed once. Antigen: not known. TCRdb keeps only in-frame clones here, not all; method: immunoSEQ multiplex PCR. The sample has approximately 34,000 clones; approximately 90% are singletons. Trimming left V 6 bases short and J 7 bases short, with 19 bases between. CDR3 length: 15 amino acids. Germline CDR1 is SNHLY and CDR2 is FYNNEI. This specimen belongs to a study of a mutant IDH1 vaccine in newly diagnosed glioma. Specified time point: week 47, end of study. Vaccine doses each comprised 300 ug of mutant IDH1 20-mer peptide, with topical imiquimod. V and J are TRBV2 and TRBJ2-1; possible D gene TRBD2, 6 bases. This sequence originates from a man aged 35-49 years with glioma. The specimen comprised PBMCs, sampled from a glioma patient whose treatment included an IDH1 peptide vaccine. The CDR3 region is CASRPPGLGLNEQFF. The CDR3 DNA sequence: TGTGCCAGCAGGCCTCCGGGACTGGGGTTGAATGAGCAGTTCTTC.